The rows below give T cell receptor beta chains drawn from one sample of a study of shared clonotypes between healthy human individuals. Method: immunoSEQ multiplex PCR; TCRdb's copy keeps in-frame clones and lacks some. This sample carries millions of clones, around 93% of them seen once, and the ten largest clones take 1.7%. The sequencing input was naive CD8+ T cells from PBMCs. All receptors come from a man aged 18 to 35 in good health. Some clones in this sample may be carry-over from other donors' samples. Both conserved end residues are trimmed from each CDR3. A D gene is named only where the DNA matches it firmly.

>TRBJ1-2|TRBD1|17|TRBV7-9
ASSLDGRQGAQAFYGYT
>-|TRBD2|13|TRBV5-1
ASSERSGKGYEQY
>TRBJ2-7|TRBD2|15|TRBV13
ASSTRTSGRSVREQY
>TRBJ2-7|-|11|TRBV10-3
AISDLSSYEQY
>TRBJ1-2|TRBD1|12|TRBV9
ASSVHRGDYGYT
>TRBJ2-7|TRBD2|14|TRBV19
ARAGTSGKGAYEQY
>TRBJ1-1|-|10|TRBV7-9
ASSTMNTEAF
>TRBJ1-5|-|11|TRBV11-2
ASSIGPSQPQH
>TRBJ2-2|-|10|TRBV5-5
ASSFGREWLF
>TRBJ1-2|-|13|TRBV9
ASSGDLPYNYGYT
>TRBJ2-6|-|14|TRBV9
ASSVPLAAGANVLT
>TRBJ1-2|-|14|TRBV5-1
ASSYRTDLANYGYT
>TRBJ1-2|-|14|TRBV6-1
ASSEGTLGRNYGYT
>TRBJ2-7|-|13|TRBV18
ASSPPSGTYYEQY
>TRBJ1-4|-|12|TRBV5-4
ASSLFRSSSGLF
>TRBJ1-6|TRBD1|11|TRBV30
AWTGQANSPLH
>TRBJ1-1|-|12|TRBV2
ASSVGFGDTEAF
>TRBJ2-7|TRBD1|11|TRBV10-1
ASSEDRASEQY
>TRBJ1-1|-|15|TRBV28
ASSLPPSRGSGTEAF
>TRBJ1-1|TRBD1|11|TRBV4-3
ASSYTGGPEAF
>TRBJ2-7|-|10|TRBV27
ASSSHSYEQY
>TRBJ2-7|TRBD1|14|TRBV19
ASSINSGTGSYEQY
>TRBJ2-7|TRBD2|14|TRBV5-4
ASSAAAGEVPYEQY
>TRBJ1-2|-|13|TRBV4-3
ASSPSIWGIYGYT
>TRBJ2-7|TRBD2|13|TRBV6-6
ASSYRTSSAYEQY
>TRBJ2-7|-|13|TRBV9
ASSARGEVAYEQY
>TRBJ2-2|TRBD1|14|TRBV5-1
ASSPLGTGNTGELF
>TRBJ2-5|-|12|TRBV6-1
ATIDSRAEETQY
>TRBJ1-1|TRBD1|12|TRBV7-9
ASSSRDSITEAF
>TRBJ1-2|-|14|TRBV7-9
ASSSRSEEANYGYT
>TRBJ2-5|-|13|TRBV11-2
ASSLDHRIQETQY
>TRBJ1-4|TRBD1|14|TRBV28
ASSLYGVRQGEGLF
>TRBJ1-1|-|10|TRBV5-1
ASSLIQGEAF
>TRBJ2-1|-|13|TRBV7-3
ASSYFHGESNEQF
>TRBJ1-3|-|14|TRBV7-9
ASSFPTQGEGNTIY
>TRBJ2-7|TRBD2|15|TRBV7-6
ASSLGASGAISYEQY
>TRBJ2-7|TRBD2|13|TRBV7-8
ASSFALAATYEQY
>TRBJ1-1|-|12|TRBV9
ASSVAPGPTEAF
>TRBJ2-1|TRBD1|15|TRBV29-1
SVAGGPLPSYRGEQF
>TRBJ2-2|-|10|TRBV7-6
ASSLVPGELF
>TRBJ1-1|-|12|TRBV19
ASSPWTENTEAF
>TRBJ2-1|TRBD2|12|TRBV6-1
ASSWTSGYNEQF
>TRBJ2-3|-|13|TRBV7-8
ASSLASGLRDTQY
>TRBJ2-7|TRBD1|13|TRBV4-3
ASSQVTGGTYEQY
>TRBJ1-1|-|12|TRBV6-5
ASRLFVSVTEAF
>TRBJ1-1|-|13|TRBV2
ASSDLLGPNTEAF
>TRBJ1-5|-|13|TRBV5-5
ASSLRGYSNQPQH
>TRBJ2-7|-|13|TRBV4-2
ASSPGLTLGIEQY
>TRBJ1-1|-|15|TRBV10-3
AISESMAARVNTEAF
>TRBJ1-2|TRBD1|12|TRBV28
ASSIHGTDYGYT
>TRBJ2-6|-|13|TRBV7-9
ASSADVSGANVLT
>TRBJ1-5|-|12|TRBV19
ASSISKVFQPQH
>TRBJ2-1|-|11|TRBV29-1
SAWGGRYNEQF